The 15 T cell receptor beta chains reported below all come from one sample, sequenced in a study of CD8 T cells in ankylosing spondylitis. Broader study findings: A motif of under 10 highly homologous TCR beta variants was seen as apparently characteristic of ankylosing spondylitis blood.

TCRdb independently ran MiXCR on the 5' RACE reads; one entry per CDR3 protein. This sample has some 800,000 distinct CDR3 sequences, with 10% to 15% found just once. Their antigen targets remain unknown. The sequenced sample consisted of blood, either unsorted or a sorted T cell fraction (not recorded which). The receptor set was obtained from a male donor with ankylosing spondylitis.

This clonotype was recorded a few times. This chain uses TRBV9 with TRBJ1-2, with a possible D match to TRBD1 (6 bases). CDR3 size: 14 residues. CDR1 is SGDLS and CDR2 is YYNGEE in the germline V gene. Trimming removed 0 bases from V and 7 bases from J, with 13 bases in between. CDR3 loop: CASSVENWGPGYTF. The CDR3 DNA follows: TGTGCCAGCAGCGTAGAGAATTGGGGGCCTGGCTACACCTTC.

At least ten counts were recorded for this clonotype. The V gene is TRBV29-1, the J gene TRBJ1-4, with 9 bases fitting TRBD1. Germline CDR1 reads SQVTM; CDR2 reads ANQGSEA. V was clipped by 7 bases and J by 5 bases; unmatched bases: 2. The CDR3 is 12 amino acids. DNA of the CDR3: TGCAGCGCTGGACAGGGGAATGAAAAACTGTTTTTT. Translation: CSAGQGNEKLFF.

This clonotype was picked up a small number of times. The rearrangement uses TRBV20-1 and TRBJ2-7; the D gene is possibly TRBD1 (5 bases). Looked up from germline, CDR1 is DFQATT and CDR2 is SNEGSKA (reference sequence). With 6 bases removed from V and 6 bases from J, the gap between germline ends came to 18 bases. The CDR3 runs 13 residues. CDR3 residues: CSAAAPGRVEQYF. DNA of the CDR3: TGCAGTGCCGCCGCCCCAGGGCGCGTCGAGCAGTACTTC.

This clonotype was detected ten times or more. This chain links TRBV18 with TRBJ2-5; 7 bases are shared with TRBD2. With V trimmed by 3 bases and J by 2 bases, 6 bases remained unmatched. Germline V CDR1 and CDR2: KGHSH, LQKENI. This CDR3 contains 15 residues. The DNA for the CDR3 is TGTGCCAGCTCACCGTCCACTAGCGAGCAAGAGACCCAGTACTTC. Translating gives CASSPSTSEQETQYF.

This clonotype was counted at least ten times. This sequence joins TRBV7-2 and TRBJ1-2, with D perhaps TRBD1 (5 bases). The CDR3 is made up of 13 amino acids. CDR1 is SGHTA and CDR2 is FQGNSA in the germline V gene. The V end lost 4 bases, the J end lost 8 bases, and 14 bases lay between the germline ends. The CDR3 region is CASSYSPGDGYTF. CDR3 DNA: TGTGCCAGCAGCTACTCCCCGGGGGACGGCTACACCTTC.

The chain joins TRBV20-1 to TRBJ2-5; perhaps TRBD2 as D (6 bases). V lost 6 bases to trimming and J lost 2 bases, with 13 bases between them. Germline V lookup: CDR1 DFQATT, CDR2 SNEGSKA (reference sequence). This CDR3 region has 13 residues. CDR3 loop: CSAQTSSQETQYF. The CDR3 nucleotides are TGCAGTGCCCAGACTAGTTCTCAAGAGACCCAGTACTTC.

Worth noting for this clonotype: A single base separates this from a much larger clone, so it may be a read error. The CDR3 DNA reads TGTGCCATCAGTGAGGTAGGAGCGGAGGATAAGCAGTTCTTC. It specifies CAISEVGAEDKQFF. This chain connects TRBV10-3 to TRBJ2-1; tentative D call: TRBD2 (5 bases). Per the germline V gene, CDR1 is ENHRY and CDR2 is SYGVKD. This CDR3 spans 14 amino acids. V shed 2 bases and J shed 11 bases, with 16 bases lying between them.

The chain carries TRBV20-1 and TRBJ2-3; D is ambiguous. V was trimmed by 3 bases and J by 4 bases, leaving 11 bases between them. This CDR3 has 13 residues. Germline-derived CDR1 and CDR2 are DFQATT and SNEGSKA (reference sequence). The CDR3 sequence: CSASSGYADTQYF. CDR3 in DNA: TGCAGTGCTAGTTCCGGGTATGCAGATACGCAGTATTTT.

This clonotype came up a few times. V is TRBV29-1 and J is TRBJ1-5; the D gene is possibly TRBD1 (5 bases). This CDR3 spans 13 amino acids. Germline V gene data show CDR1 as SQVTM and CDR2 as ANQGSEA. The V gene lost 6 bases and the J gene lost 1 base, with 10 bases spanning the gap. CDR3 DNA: TGCAGCGTCCAGGGAAAGAGCAATCAGCCCCAGCATTTT. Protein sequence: CSVQGKSNQPQHF.

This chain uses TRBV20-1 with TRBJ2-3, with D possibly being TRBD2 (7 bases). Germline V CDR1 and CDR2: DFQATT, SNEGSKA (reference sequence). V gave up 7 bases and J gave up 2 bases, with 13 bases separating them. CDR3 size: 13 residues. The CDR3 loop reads CSGGGGLTDTQYF. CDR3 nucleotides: TGCAGTGGGGGCGGGGGCCTCACAGATACGCAGTATTTT.

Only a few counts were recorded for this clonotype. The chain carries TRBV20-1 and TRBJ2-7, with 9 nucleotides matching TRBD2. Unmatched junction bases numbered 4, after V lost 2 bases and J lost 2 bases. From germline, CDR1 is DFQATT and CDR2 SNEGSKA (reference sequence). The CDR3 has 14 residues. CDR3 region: CSARLAGKPYEQYF. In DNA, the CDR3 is TGCAGTGCTAGACTAGCGGGAAAACCCTACGAGCAGTACTTC.

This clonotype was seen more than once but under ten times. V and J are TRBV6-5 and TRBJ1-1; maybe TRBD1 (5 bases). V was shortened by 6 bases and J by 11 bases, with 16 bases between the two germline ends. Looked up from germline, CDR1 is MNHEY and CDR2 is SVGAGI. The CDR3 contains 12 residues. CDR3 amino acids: CASSPGGLKAFF. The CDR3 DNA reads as TGTGCCAGCAGCCCTGGGGGTCTGAAGGCTTTCTTT.

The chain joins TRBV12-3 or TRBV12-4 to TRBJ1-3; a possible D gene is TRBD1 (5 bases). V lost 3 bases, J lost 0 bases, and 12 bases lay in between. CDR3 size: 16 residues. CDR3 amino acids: CASSFGGRRSGNTIYF. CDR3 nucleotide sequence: TGTGCCAGCAGTTTCGGGGGTCGCCGCTCTGGAAACACCATATATTTT.

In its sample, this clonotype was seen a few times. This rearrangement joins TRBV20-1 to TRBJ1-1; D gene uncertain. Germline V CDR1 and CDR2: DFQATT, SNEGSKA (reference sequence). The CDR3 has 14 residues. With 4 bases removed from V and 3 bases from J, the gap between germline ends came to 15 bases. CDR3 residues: CSANHLGSYTEAFF. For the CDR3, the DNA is TGCAGTGCTAACCACCTTGGGAGTTACACTGAAGCTTTCTTT.

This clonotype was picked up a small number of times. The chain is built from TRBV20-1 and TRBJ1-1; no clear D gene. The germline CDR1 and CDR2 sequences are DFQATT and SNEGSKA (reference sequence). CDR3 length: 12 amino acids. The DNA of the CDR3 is TGCAGCGGGCTACAGATGAACACTGAAGCTTTCTTT. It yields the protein CSGLQMNTEAFF.